The clone carrying this T cell receptor (beta chain) was counted many times. These data come from a study of T-cell reconstitution after alpha-beta-depleted transplantation in children. This CDR3 is 13 amino acids long. J gave up 3 bases and V 3 bases, and 3 bases lay outside the gene matches. Germline V gene lookup returns CDR1 DFQATT and CDR2 SNEGSKA (reference sequence). Library preparation (for TCRbeta) was performed with unique molecular identifiers. TCRdb re-called the PCR reads through MiXCR, storing one row per CDR3 protein. The sample lists about 640,000 distinct CDR3 sequences, 16% occurring once.

This specimen was PBMCs from the stem cell graft donor, taken from the stem cell graft. The receptor's source is a human donor who donated a stem cell graft to a child with acute myeloid leukemia. The V and J genes are TRBV20-1 and TRBJ2-7; 9 nucleotides align to TRBD1. The CDR3 DNA is TGCAGTGCTAGGCGGACAGGGGTCTACGAGCAGTACTTC. Translated: CSARRTGVYEQYF.